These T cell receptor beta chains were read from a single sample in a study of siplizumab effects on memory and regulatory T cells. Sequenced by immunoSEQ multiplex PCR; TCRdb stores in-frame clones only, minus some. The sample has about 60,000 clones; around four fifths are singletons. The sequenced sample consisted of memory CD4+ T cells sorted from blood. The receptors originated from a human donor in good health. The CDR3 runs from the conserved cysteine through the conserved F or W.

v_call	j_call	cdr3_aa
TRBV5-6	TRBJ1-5	CASSFQTSSNQPQHF
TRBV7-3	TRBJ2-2	CASSYKGTGELFF
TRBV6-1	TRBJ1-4	CASLRTASNEKLFF
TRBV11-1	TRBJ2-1	CASSSGLGKIYNEQFF
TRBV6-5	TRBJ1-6	CASSYQGRRSPLHF
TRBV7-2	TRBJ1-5	CASSRTGVLPQHF
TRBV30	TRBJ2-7	CAWRLDNYEQYF
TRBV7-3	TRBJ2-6	CASSFYPLGANVLTF
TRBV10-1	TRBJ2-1	CASSDPASSYNEQFF
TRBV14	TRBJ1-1	CASSQRQGWNTEAFF
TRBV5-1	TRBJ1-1	CASSLDGQGGTEAFF
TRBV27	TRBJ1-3	CASSGLGGNTIYF
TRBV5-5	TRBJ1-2	CASSLVVQGYYGYTF
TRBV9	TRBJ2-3	CASSARGTGTDTQYF
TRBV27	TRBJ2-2	CASRQGQPNTGELFF